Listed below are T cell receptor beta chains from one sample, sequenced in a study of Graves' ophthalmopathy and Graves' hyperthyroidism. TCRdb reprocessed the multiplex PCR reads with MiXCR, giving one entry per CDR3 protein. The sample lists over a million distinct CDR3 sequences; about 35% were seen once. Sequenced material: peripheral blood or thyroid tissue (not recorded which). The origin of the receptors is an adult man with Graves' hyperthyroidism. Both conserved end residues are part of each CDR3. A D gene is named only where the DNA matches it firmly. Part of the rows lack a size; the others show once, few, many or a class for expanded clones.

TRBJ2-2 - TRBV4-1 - TGCGCCAGCAGCCAAGATTCAGGGGCCGGGGAGCTGTTTTTT CASSQDSGAGELFF
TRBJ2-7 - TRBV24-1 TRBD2 TGTGCCACCACCAGCGGGAGTGGATACGAGCAGTACTTC CATTSGSGYEQYF
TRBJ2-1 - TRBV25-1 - TGTGCCAGCAGTGGAACTAGCAATGAGCAGTTCTTC CASSGTSNEQFF
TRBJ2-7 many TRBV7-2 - TGTGCCAGCAGCCTAAACGGGGGCTCCTACGAGCAGTACTTC CASSLNGGSYEQYF
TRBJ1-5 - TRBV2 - TGTGCCAGCAGGGCACAGGGATCTAATCAGCCCCAGCATTTT CASRAQGSNQPQHF
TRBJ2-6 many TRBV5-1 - TGCGCCAGCAGCTGGGCCGGGCTCGCCTCTGGGGCCAACGTCCTGACTTTC CASSWAGLASGANVLTF
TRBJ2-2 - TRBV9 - TGTGCCAGCAGCCCCTACACAGGGTCGAACACCGGGGAGCTGTTTTTT CASSPYTGSNTGELFF
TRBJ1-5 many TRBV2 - TGTGCCAGCAGTGACACCGGGACCCAAAATCAGCCCCAGCATTTT CASSDTGTQNQPQHF
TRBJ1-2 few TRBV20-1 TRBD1 TGCAGTGCTCCTCAGGGGGGAGGCTACACCTTC CSAPQGGGYTF
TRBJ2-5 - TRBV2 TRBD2 TGTGCCACCAGTTCGGTAGCGGGAGCAGAGACCCAGTACTTC CATSSVAGAETQYF
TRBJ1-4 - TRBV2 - TGTGCCAGCAGTTACTCCGAGGCGCCCGGAGAAAAACTGTTTTTT CASSYSEAPGEKLFF
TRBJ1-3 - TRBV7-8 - TGTGCCAGCAGCTGGCCTTCGAGATCTGGAAACACCATATATTTT CASSWPSRSGNTIYF
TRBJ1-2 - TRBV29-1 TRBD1 TGCAGCGTTGTGGGACCGGGACAGGGTGAGGATGGCTACACCTTC CSVVGPGQGEDGYTF
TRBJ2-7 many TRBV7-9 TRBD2 TGTGCCAGCAGCTACGGACTAGCGGGGTCCTACGAGCAGTACTTC CASSYGLAGSYEQYF
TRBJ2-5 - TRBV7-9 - TGTGCCAGCGCGGACGGAGGGCAAGAGACCCAGTACTTC CASADGGQETQYF
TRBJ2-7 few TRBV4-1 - TGCGCCAGCAGCCACCAGGGGCGCTCCGAGCAGTACTTC CASSHQGRSEQYF
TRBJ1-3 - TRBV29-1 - TGCGCCAGCAGCCAAGGAATCCGCTCTGGAAACACCATATATTTT CASSQGIRSGNTIYF
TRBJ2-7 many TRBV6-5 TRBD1 TGTGCCAGCAGTTCGACAGGGGGGCTTTACGAGCAGTACTTC CASSSTGGLYEQYF
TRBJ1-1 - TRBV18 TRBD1 TGTGCCAGCTCACCACCTGCAGGGGGCAGGACTGAAGCTTTCTTT CASSPPAGGRTEAFF
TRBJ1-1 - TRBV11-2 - TGTGCCAGCAGCTTAATCGATCGTGAGGGAACTGAAGCTTTCTTT CASSLIDREGTEAFF
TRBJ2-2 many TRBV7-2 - TGTGCCAGCACCCAGGGCAGGGCAGGGGAGCTGTTTTTT CASTQGRAGELFF
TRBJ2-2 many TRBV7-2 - TGTGCCAGCAGCAGACTAATAACCGGGGAGCTGTTTTTT CASSRLITGELFF
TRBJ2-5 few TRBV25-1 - TGTGCCAGCAGTTGGGGGGACGGGGGGCTCGGAGAGACCCAGTACTTC CASSWGDGGLGETQYF